This record looks at one T cell receptor (beta chain) sequence and its context. The source of the sample is a study of blood T cell repertoires in COVID-19. Overall study context: Italy, Spain and the United States were the sources of the convalescent and acute COVID-19 samples.

Authors' methods: Scientists estimated how many nucleated cells there were by amplifying reference gene primers. TCRdb's table, derived via immunoSEQ multiplex PCR, lists solely in-frame clones and lacks some. That table supplies the V and J calls and clone size; D and trimming were determined from the DNA. The profile shows fewer than 300,000 clones, under 90% of them singletons. Germline CDR1 is SQVTM and CDR2 is ANQGSEA. The CDR3 has 15 residues. Unmatched junction bases numbered 13, after V lost 4 bases and J lost 5 bases. V usage is TRBV29-1 and J usage is TRBJ1-1, with 7 bases lining up with TRBD1. Sequences were obtained from peripheral blood. This TCR was recovered from a woman between 18 and 29 years old with acute or convalescent COVID-19. The CDR3 sequence: CSVGSQTGFITEAFF. The CDR3, as DNA: TGCAGCGTTGGGTCACAGACAGGGTTTATAACTGAAGCTTTCTTT.